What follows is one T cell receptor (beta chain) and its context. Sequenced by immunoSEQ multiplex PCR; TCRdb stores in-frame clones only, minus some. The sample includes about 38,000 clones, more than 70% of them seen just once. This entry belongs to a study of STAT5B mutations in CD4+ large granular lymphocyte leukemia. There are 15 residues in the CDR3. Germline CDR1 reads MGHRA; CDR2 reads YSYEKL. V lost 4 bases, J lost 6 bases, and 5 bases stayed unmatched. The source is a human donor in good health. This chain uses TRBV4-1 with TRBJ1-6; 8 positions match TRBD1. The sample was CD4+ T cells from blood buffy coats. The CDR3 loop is CASSPDREFNSPLHF. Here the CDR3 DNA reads TGCGCCAGCAGCCCGGACAGGGAGTTTAATTCACCCCTCCACTTT.